The sequence of this T cell receptor beta chain was determined in a study of T cells after yellow fever vaccination. Study-wide results and limits: Clonotypes shared by both compartments, CD4 and CD8, made up a small share.

The CDR3 totals 15 residues. In germline, CDR1 is LGHDT, CDR2 YNNKEL (reference sequence). V lost 1 base and J 0 bases, leaving 10 bases between the germline ends. TCRdb reprocessed the 5' RACE reads via MiXCR and lists one record per CDR3 protein. The data show just under 600,000 distinct CDR3 sequences, about 13% seen once. In its sample, this clonotype was seen a few times. Its antigen remains unidentified. The sequence was collected from a man younger than 45 who received the YFV17D yellow fever vaccine. This sequence joins TRBV3-1 and TRBJ2-7; no firm D call. The input for sequencing was PBMCs, taken on the day of the yellow fever booster vaccination. The CDR3 region has the DNA TGTGCCAGCAGCCAAGTTGGGCAAAGCTCCTACGAGCAGTACTTC. This gives the protein CASSQVGQSSYEQYF.